This TCR beta chain was identified in a study of regulatory T cells in long-lasting Graves disease. Findings and caveats of the study: Persistent disease favored TRBV28, TRBJ1-2 and TRBJ2-5.

This clonotype was picked up a small number of times. Its target is unknown. Time point here: persistent/refractory GD, antithyroid drugs over 5 years with positive TRAb. PBMC RNA served as the TCR library source. Arm-PCR of CDR3 regions and iRepertoire HTBI primers were the basis on which TCR beta libraries were built. TCRdb itself ran the multiplex PCR reads through MiXCR, one entry per CDR3 protein. The data hold about 340,000 distinct CDR3 sequences, with roughly 21% observed a single time. This CDR3 is built from 14 residues. V lost 1 base to trimming and J lost 6 bases, with 15 bases between them. In germline, CDR1 is SQVTM, CDR2 ANQGSEA.

The TCR was taken from a female donor with Graves disease. The rearrangement joins TRBV29-1 to TRBJ1-2; D is unclear. The sequencing used peripheral blood mononuclear cells (PBMCs), collected when the disease was refractory, from a patient treated with antithyroid drugs. Written as DNA, the CDR3 is TGCAGCGTTGAAGCCCCCGACGGGAGTAATGGCTACACCTTC. This translates into CSVEAPDGSNGYTF.